Shown below are 11 T cell receptor beta chains from a single sample sequenced in a study of cytomegalovirus exposure and HLA in healthy donors. Researchers ran the PCR with 60 Vbeta and 13 Jbeta primers. Libraries were prepared by immunoSEQ multiplex PCR; TCRdb keeps only in-frame clonotypes and omits some of them. The table lists about 170,000 clones, 85% of them singletons. Sequenced input: PBMCs. The source is a boy between 2 and 10 years old in good health and CMV-seronegative.

There are a few counts of this clone. The chain uses TRBV7-8 and TRBJ2-7, with 11 positions matching TRBD2. Trimming took 3 bases from V and 3 from J; bases not matched to a gene: 4. The germline V gene has CDR1 SGHVS and CDR2 FQNEAQ. This CDR3 comprises 15 residues. The CDR3 region has the DNA TGTGCCAGCAGCTTGGGACTAGCGGATATCTACGAGCAGTACTTC. It codes for CASSLGLADIYEQYF.

This clone showed up just once. The chain has TRBV5-1 and TRBJ1-2, with 8 bases lining up with TRBD1. CDR1 is SGHRS and CDR2 is YFSETQ in the germline V gene. This CDR3 region has 15 residues. Germline trimming cut 3 bases from V and 5 bases from J; bases unmatched to any gene: 9. For the CDR3, the DNA is TGCGCCAGCAGCTATCGTCAGGGGGCCGGGTATGGCTACACCTTC. Translation gives CASSYRQGAGYGYTF.

The rearrangement joins TRBV10-1 to TRBJ1-5; D is undetermined. Germline CDR1 WNHNN, CDR2 SYGVQD (reference sequence). Trimming took off 2 bases at V and 5 bases at J, with 10 bases between the two ends. The CDR3 is 14 residues long. CDR3 protein: CASSERGRHQPQHF. The CDR3 DNA reads as TGCGCCAGCAGTGAGCGGGGTAGGCATCAGCCCCAGCATTTT.

The chain employs TRBV27 and TRBJ1-2; 7 nucleotides align to TRBD1. Germline V gives CDR1 MNHEY, CDR2 SMNVEV (reference sequence). Trimming at V came to 5 bases and at J to 5 bases, leaving 8 bases not matched to a gene. This CDR3 is built from 14 residues. The CDR3 DNA is TGTGCCAGCAGTCCACTGGGACAGTATTATGGCTACACCTTC. Residues: CASSPLGQYYGYTF.

The J gene is TRBJ1-5, the V gene TRBV2; possibly TRBD1 for D (6 bases). The CDR3 loop spans 15 amino acids. The germline V gene encodes CDR1 SNHLY and CDR2 FYNNEI. V lost 9 bases and J lost 1, with 16 bases in between. In DNA, the CDR3 is TGTGCCAGTGGAGAACAGGGTACGAGCAATCAGCCCCAGCATTTT. It specifies CASGEQGTSNQPQHF.

This chain's CDR3 is CATASPPGLAGPYEQYF. CDR3 sequence (DNA): TGTGCCACCGCCAGCCCCCCGGGACTAGCGGGGCCCTACGAGCAGTACTTC. This chain joins TRBV2 and TRBJ2-7; 13 nucleotides match TRBD2. CDR1 is SNHLY, CDR2 FYNNEI, per germline. The CDR3 consists of 17 residues. V shed 10 bases and J 2 bases; nucleotides not matched to a gene: 14.

Concerning this clone itself: Distinct nucleotide sequences in the sample also encode this CDR3. This sequence joins TRBV29-1 and TRBJ1-1, with 9 bases lining up with TRBD1. J was trimmed by 7 bases and V by 6 bases; bases with no gene match: 3. The CDR3 is made up of 11 amino acids. The germline CDR1 and CDR2 sequences are SQVTM and ANQGSEA. CDR3 residues: CSVDRGGEAFF. In DNA, the CDR3 is TGCAGCGTCGACAGGGGGGGTGAAGCTTTCTTT.

In nucleotides, the CDR3 is TGCGCCAGCAGCTGGACTAGCGGAAGCACAGATACGCAGTATTTT. Its protein product is CASSWTSGSTDTQYF. V usage is TRBV5-1 and J usage is TRBJ2-3; 10 positions match TRBD2. The junction had 1 base not matched to a gene; V was cut back by 3 bases and J by 0 bases. The CDR3 length is 15 residues. CDR1 is SGHRS and CDR2 is YFSETQ in the germline V gene.

The rearrangement links TRBV7-9 to TRBJ2-3; a possible D gene is TRBD1 (5 bases). CDR3 size: 14 residues. The V end lost 5 bases, the J end lost 1 base, and 10 bases lay between the germline ends. Germline assignment: CDR1 SEHNR and CDR2 FQNEAQ (reference sequence). The CDR3, as DNA: TGTGCCAGCAGCCACGCACAGGGCACAGATACGCAGTATTTT. It is translated as CASSHAQGTDTQYF.

This clone came up once. CDR3 in amino acids: CASSNLGGEGLPKETQYF. The DNA for the CDR3 is TGTGCCAGCAGCAACTTAGGGGGAGAAGGGCTCCCAAAGGAGACCCAGTACTTC. The V gene is TRBV27, the J gene TRBJ2-5, with D tentatively TRBD1 (6 bases). Between the trimmed V and J ends, which lost 6 bases and 5 bases, there was a span of 28 bases. CDR1 and CDR2 from the germline V gene are MNHEY and SMNVEV (reference sequence). The CDR3 length is 18 residues.

This chain joins TRBV6-1 and TRBJ2-1, with 9 bases fitting TRBD2. V was pared by 3 bases and J by 9 bases, with 9 bases of the junction left unmatched. The CDR3 totals 15 residues. Looked up from germline, CDR1 is MNHNS and CDR2 is SASEGT. CDR3 region: CASSEVAGVLSEQFF. For the CDR3, the DNA is TGTGCCAGCAGTGAGGTAGCGGGAGTTCTAAGTGAGCAGTTCTTC.